These 2 T cell receptor beta chains were all obtained from the same sample, sequenced in a study of blood T cell repertoires in COVID-19. This table comes from immunoSEQ multiplex PCR, and its TCRdb copy is limited to in-frame clones, with some not included. The sample lists around 85,000 clones; 90% were seen once. Material: peripheral blood. These receptors all stem from a woman of 80 years or more with active or convalescent COVID-19.

The table lists this clone with a count of one. The CDR3: CASSSPYNEQFF. For the CDR3, the DNA is TGTGCCAGCAGCTCTCCCTACAATGAGCAGTTCTTC. The J gene is TRBJ2-1, the V gene TRBV9; no reliable D call. Germline assignment: CDR1 SGDLS and CDR2 YYNGEE. This CDR3 is 12 amino acids long. Trimming stripped 4 bases from V and 2 bases from J, with 4 bases between.

V gene TRBV4-1 combines with J gene TRBJ2-3; 10 bases line up with TRBD1. Trimming at V came to 4 bases and at J to 0 bases, leaving 7 bases not matched to a gene. Germline V gives CDR1 MGHRA, CDR2 YSYEKL. The CDR3 is 17 residues long. CDR3 DNA: TGCGCCAGCAGCCGGACTGGACAGGGGGTTAGCACAGATACGCAGTATTTT. The encoded protein is CASSRTGQGVSTDTQYF.